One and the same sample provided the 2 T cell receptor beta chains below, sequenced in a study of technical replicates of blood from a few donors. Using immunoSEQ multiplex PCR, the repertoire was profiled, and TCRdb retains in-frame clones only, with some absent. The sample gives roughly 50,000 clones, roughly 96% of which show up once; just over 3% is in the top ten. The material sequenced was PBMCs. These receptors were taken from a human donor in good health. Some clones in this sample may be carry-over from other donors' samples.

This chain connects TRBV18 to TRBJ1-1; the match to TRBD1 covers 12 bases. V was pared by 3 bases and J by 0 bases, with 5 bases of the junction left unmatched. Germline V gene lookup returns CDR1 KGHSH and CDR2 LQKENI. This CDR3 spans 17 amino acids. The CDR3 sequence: CASSPGQGAWMNTEAFF. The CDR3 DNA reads TGTGCCAGCTCACCGGGACAGGGGGCCTGGATGAACACTGAAGCTTTCTTT.

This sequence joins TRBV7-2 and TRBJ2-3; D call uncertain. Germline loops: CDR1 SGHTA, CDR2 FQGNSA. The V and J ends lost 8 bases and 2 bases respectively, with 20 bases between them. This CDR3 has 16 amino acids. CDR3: CASLNWAEKNTDTQYF. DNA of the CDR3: TGTGCCAGCCTTAACTGGGCCGAGAAGAACACAGATACGCAGTATTTT.